These T cell receptor beta chains were read from a single sample in a study of blood T cell repertoires in COVID-19. Clones were sequenced by immunoSEQ multiplex PCR, and TCRdb holds only the in-frame ones, with some missing. The repertoire includes roughly 290,000 clones, around 85% of them detected once, and over 3.5% sits in the top ten. The source material was peripheral blood. All receptors derive from a woman in her fifties or sixties with active or convalescent COVID-19. Both conserved end residues are trimmed from each CDR3. The D gene is left open where the match is weak.

-,TRBV19,TRBJ1-2,GTRTDSDSYGYT
TRBD1,TRBV5-1,TRBJ2-5,ASSLGQGARETQY
-,TRBV9,TRBJ1-2,ASSVVSGAGVRDGYT
-,TRBV27,TRBJ2-7,ASTPTWGPYEQY
-,TRBV5-1,TRBJ2-7,ASSSVVGVYEQY
-,TRBV24-1,TRBJ1-1,ATRLQGSTEAF
TRBD2,TRBV9,TRBJ2-2,ASSGRTSESWLNTGELF
TRBD1,TRBV2,TRBJ2-7,ASRATGGSDEQY
-,TRBV3-1/TRBV3-2,TRBJ1-1,ASSQATEAF
-,TRBV5-1,TRBJ1-2,ASSLSIGPGDGYT
TRBD1,TRBV18,TRBJ1-2,ASSPGQGGMSYT
-,TRBV28,TRBJ1-1,ASSPHGPMNTEAF
TRBD2,TRBV5-4,TRBJ2-4,ASSLATGLAGERTKNIQY
-,TRBV5-1,TRBJ2-7,ASSLGGYRDEQY
-,TRBV7-9,TRBJ2-5,ASSLGMGRIQETQY